Following are 31 T cell receptor beta chains from one sample sequenced in a study of cytomegalovirus exposure and HLA in healthy donors. This PCR relied on a set of 60 Vbeta primers and 13 Jbeta primers. Assay: immunoSEQ multiplex PCR; the TCRdb copy retains only in-frame clones and omits some. This sample contains about 60,000 clones. Sequenced: PBMCs. The receptors stem from a boy aged 10-17 years in good health and CMV-seronegative.

This rearrangement joins TRBV7-9 to TRBJ1-5; D is undetermined. This CDR3 is 13 amino acids long. Germline-derived CDR1 and CDR2 are SEHNR and FQNEAQ (reference sequence). Trimming shortened V by 1 base and J by 5 bases, and 6 bases separated the two germline ends. The CDR3 reads CASSLEPYQPQHF. The DNA for the CDR3 is TGTGCCAGCAGCTTAGAGCCTTATCAGCCCCAGCATTTT.

The J gene is TRBJ1-1, the V gene TRBV19; a possible D gene is TRBD1 (6 bases). Per the germline V gene, CDR1 is LNHDA and CDR2 is SQIVND (reference sequence). CDR3 length: 14 residues. V dropped 1 base and J dropped 5 bases, with 11 bases sitting between them. DNA of the CDR3: TGTGCCAGTAGTATAGTGGGGGCTTGGACTGAAGCTTTCTTT. Protein: CASSIVGAWTEAFF.

V gene TRBV7-6 combines with J gene TRBJ1-1; TRBD1 agrees at 10 bases. The V gene end was trimmed by 1 base and the J gene end by 1 base; junction bases not matched to a gene: 3. CDR1 is SGHVS, CDR2 FNYEAQ, per germline. The CDR3 sequence is 16 residues long. CDR3 residues: CASSLERTGGNTEAFF. As DNA, the CDR3 is TGTGCCAGCAGCTTAGAAAGGACAGGGGGGAACACTGAAGCTTTCTTT.

The genes are TRBV5-6 and TRBJ1-5; no firm D call. The CDR3 runs 16 residues. V was trimmed by 0 bases and J by 2 bases, leaving 12 bases between them. The V gene's germline CDR1 is SGHDT and CDR2 YYEEEE. The CDR3 region has the DNA TGTGCCAGCAGCTTGGTCGGGGTTAGCGGCAATCAGCCCCAGCATTTT. Translation: CASSLVGVSGNQPQHF.

The J gene is TRBJ2-7, the V gene TRBV13; 8 positions match TRBD1. CDR1 and CDR2 (germline): PRHDT, FYEKMQ (reference sequence). The CDR3 loop spans 15 amino acids. Trimming cost V 5 bases and J 0 bases; bases outside gene matches: 6. CDR3 bases: TGTGCCAGCAGCCCGGGACAGGCGAGCTCCTACGAGCAGTACTTC. It specifies CASSPGQASSYEQYF.

The chain links TRBV19 to TRBJ1-1; D remains unclear. The CDR3 contains 13 residues. The germline gives CDR1 LNHDA, CDR2 SQIVND (reference sequence). V shed 6 bases and J shed 1 base, with 9 bases lying between them. CDR3 residues: CASSRTANTEAFF. CDR3 coding DNA: TGTGCCAGTAGCCGTACAGCGAACACTGAAGCTTTCTTT. The complete variable domain, with remaining parts taken from reference TRBV19 and TRBJ1-1, reads DGGITQSPKYLFRKEGQNVTLSCEQNLNHDAMYWYRQDPGQGLRLIYYSQIVNDFQKGDIAEGYSVSREKKESFPLTVTSAQKNPTAFYLCASSRTANTEAFFGQGTRLTVV.

The V and J genes are TRBV5-1 and TRBJ2-7; the D gene is possibly TRBD2 (5 bases). V lost 0 bases and J lost 4, with 5 bases in between. The CDR3 spans 12 residues. Looked up from germline, CDR1 is SGHRS and CDR2 is YFSETQ. In DNA form, the CDR3 reads TGCGCCAGCAGCTTGGAGCGGTACGAGCAGTACTTC. This sequence encodes CASSLERYEQYF.

The chain has TRBV19 and TRBJ2-3; 8 nucleotides agree with TRBD1. The length of the CDR3 is 14 residues. V shed 5 bases, J shed 6 bases, and the junction held 7 bases outside the gene matches. Germline CDR1 LNHDA, CDR2 SQIVND (reference sequence). The chain's CDR3 is CASSRDRSVDTQYF. The DNA for the CDR3 is TGTGCCAGTAGTCGGGACAGGAGCGTGGATACGCAGTATTTT.

In DNA form, the CDR3 reads TGTGCCAGCAGCTTAGTGAGAGAACCCTACAATGAGCAGTTCTTC. Translation gives CASSLVREPYNEQFF. The chain has TRBV11-2 and TRBJ2-1; no clear D gene. In germline, CDR1 is SGHAT, CDR2 FQNNGV. The CDR3 is made up of 15 amino acids. The germline V and J ends were trimmed by 1 base and 2 bases, with 9 bases remaining between them.

The chain links TRBV6-5 to TRBJ1-2, with D tentatively TRBD1 (6 bases). Germline CDR1 MNHEY, CDR2 SVGAGI. The CDR3 has 14 amino acids. V lost 2 bases and J lost 8, with 15 bases in between. The CDR3 protein is CASSYRGIGMGYTF. The CDR3 region has the DNA TGTGCCAGCAGTTACAGGGGGATCGGAATGGGCTACACCTTC.

The CDR3 sequence: CASSLAMDTQYF. In DNA, the CDR3 is TGTGCCAGCAGCTTAGCCATGGATACGCAGTATTTT. This chain links TRBV11-3 with TRBJ2-3, with D unclear. V gave up 1 base and J gave up 6 bases, with 5 bases separating them. The length of the CDR3 is 12 residues. In germline, CDR1 is SGHNT, CDR2 YENEEA. Using reference TRBV11-3 and TRBJ2-3 for the parts outside the CDR3, the full variable domain is EAGVVQSPRYKIIEKKQPVAFWCNPISGHNTLYWYLQNLGQGPELLIRYENEEAVDDSQLPKDRFSAERLKGVDSTLKIQPAELGDSAVYLCASSLAMDTQYFGPGTRLTVL.

This sequence joins TRBV7-6 and TRBJ2-7, with 8 bases that match TRBD1. Germline V gives CDR1 SGHVS, CDR2 FNYEAQ. V lost 5 bases to trimming and J lost 3 bases; unmatched junction nucleotides: 9. This CDR3 has 15 residues. The CDR3 region is CASSPGGTGHYEQYF. As DNA, the CDR3 is TGTGCCAGCAGCCCAGGCGGGACAGGTCACTACGAGCAGTACTTC. The full variable domain, its missing parts supplied by reference TRBV7-6 and TRBJ2-7, is GAGVSQSPRYKVTKRGQDVALRCDPISGHVSLYWYRQALGQGPEFLTYFNYEAQQDKSGLPNDRFSAERPEGSISTLTIQRTEQRDSAMYRCASSPGGTGHYEQYFGPGTRLTVT.

The rearrangement joins TRBV6-5 to TRBJ2-7; 9 bases are shared with TRBD1. Trimming removed 10 bases from V and 2 bases from J; junction bases left unmatched: 9. The CDR3 totals 14 residues. Germline CDR1 MNHEY, CDR2 SVGAGI. In nucleotides, the CDR3 is TGTGCCACCACCCCGGGACAGGGAACCTACGAGCAGTACTTC. Translation: CATTPGQGTYEQYF.

This chain links TRBV19 with TRBJ1-1, with D maybe TRBD1 (5 bases). The CDR3 covers 12 residues. In germline, CDR1 is LNHDA, CDR2 SQIVND (reference sequence). V lost 9 bases, J lost 8 bases, and 16 bases lay in between. The CDR3 region has the DNA TGTGCCAGCTATCTTGGGGGGTCAGAAGCTTTCTTT. This translates into CASYLGGSEAFF.

The genes are TRBV19 and TRBJ1-2; TRBD1 is a possible D gene (6 bases). Trimming took off 4 bases at V and 4 bases at J, with 19 bases between the two ends. The CDR3 contains 16 residues. Germline V gene data show CDR1 as LNHDA and CDR2 as SQIVND (reference sequence). The CDR3 sequence is CASSTLDRPSGYGYTF. CDR3 in DNA: TGTGCCAGTAGTACTTTGGACAGACCCAGTGGCTATGGCTACACCTTC.

The chain links TRBV20-1 to TRBJ1-1, with TRBD1 as a possible D gene (5 bases). The CDR3 totals 9 residues. Germline V CDR1 and CDR2: DFQATT, SNEGSKA (reference sequence). CDR3 sequence (DNA): TGCAGGGGGGACTCTGAAGCTTTCTTT. Translation: CRGDSEAFF.

The gene calls are TRBV5-1 and TRBJ1-2, with no clear D. Germline CDR1 and CDR2: SGHRS and YFSETQ. Trimming removed 3 bases from V and 7 bases from J, with 19 bases in between. The CDR3 totals 15 residues. CDR3 sequence reads: CASSSTSFLPSGYTF. CDR3 DNA sequence: TGCGCCAGCAGCTCCACAAGTTTTCTCCCCTCTGGCTACACCTTC.

The chain uses TRBV19 and TRBJ1-2; 8 bases match TRBD1. Unmatched junction bases numbered 20, after V lost 1 base and J lost 4 bases. In germline, CDR1 is LNHDA, CDR2 SQIVND (reference sequence). This CDR3 spans 20 amino acids. The CDR3 reads CASSIGELFDRTGFRYGYTF. Here the CDR3 DNA reads TGTGCCAGTAGTATAGGGGAACTTTTCGACCGGACAGGGTTTCGCTATGGCTACACCTTC.

The CDR3 nucleotides are TGTGCCAGTAGTATCTCAGGGTTCACCTATGGCTACACCTTC. Residues: CASSISGFTYGYTF. The rearrangement joins TRBV19 to TRBJ1-2, with D perhaps TRBD1 (5 bases). This CDR3 contains 14 residues. CDR1 and CDR2 (germline): LNHDA, SQIVND (reference sequence). The V and J ends lost 3 bases and 4 bases respectively, with 12 bases between them.

The chain is built from TRBV25-1 and TRBJ1-6; tentatively, D is TRBD1 (5 bases). The CDR3 length is 14 residues. V lost 2 bases and J 7 bases, leaving 9 bases between the germline ends. Per the germline V gene, CDR1 is MGHDK and CDR2 is SYGVNS. The CDR3 region is CASSEVGGNSPLHF. For the CDR3, the DNA is TGTGCCAGCAGTGAAGTGGGGGGGAATTCACCCCTCCACTTT.

V usage is TRBV5-6 and J usage is TRBJ1-5; TRBD1 agrees at 7 bases. After removal of 4 bases from V and 4 bases from J, the junction contained 20 bases not matched to a gene. There are 19 residues in the CDR3. Per the germline V gene, CDR1 is SGHDT and CDR2 is YYEEEE. The CDR3 loop reads CASSRGIVGTDRVNQPQHF. DNA of the CDR3: TGTGCCAGCAGCCGGGGGATTGTTGGTACTGACAGGGTAAATCAGCCCCAGCATTTT.

The chain recombines TRBV5-4 with TRBJ1-4, with a possible D match to TRBD1 (5 bases). V dropped 4 bases and J dropped 3 bases, with 10 bases sitting between them. The CDR3 extends over 14 amino acids. The germline V gene encodes CDR1 SGHNT and CDR2 YYREEE (reference sequence). The CDR3 spells CASSLGQANEKLFF. The CDR3 bases are TGTGCCAGCAGCCTGGGGCAGGCTAATGAAAAACTGTTTTTT. Using reference TRBV5-4 and TRBJ1-4 for the parts outside the CDR3, the full variable domain is ETGVTQSPTHLIKTRGQQVTLRCSSQSGHNTVSWYQQALGQGPQFIFQYYREEENGRGNFPPRFSGLQFPNYSSELNVNALELDDSALYLCASSLGQANEKLFFGSGTQLSVL.

The rearrangement links TRBV19 to TRBJ2-3; TRBD2 might be the D (6 bases). The V gene lost 7 bases and the J gene lost 5 bases, with 13 bases spanning the gap. The CDR3 extends over 13 amino acids. The germline V gene has CDR1 LNHDA and CDR2 SQIVND (reference sequence). The chain's CDR3 is CASIGRDVDTQYF. In DNA form, the CDR3 reads TGTGCCAGTATAGGGCGGGATGTAGATACGCAGTATTTT.

V and J are TRBV9 and TRBJ1-1; tentative D call: TRBD1 (6 bases). CDR1 and CDR2 from the germline V gene are SGDLS and YYNGEE. The ends were cut back, 4 bases at V and 4 bases at J, with 11 bases in the middle. The CDR3 has 13 amino acids. The CDR3 DNA follows: TGTGCCAGCAGCAGCTTAGGGGGCACTGAAGCTTTCTTT. Translating it yields CASSSLGGTEAFF.

V is TRBV5-4 and J is TRBJ1-2, with D possibly being TRBD1 (5 bases). The V end was cut by 1 base, the J end by 4 bases, with 17 bases between. CDR3 length equals 16 residues. The germline CDR1 and CDR2 sequences are SGHNT and YYREEE (reference sequence). The CDR3 sequence is CASSLLRRDGTYGYTF. The CDR3 DNA is TGTGCCAGCAGCTTGCTTCGGCGGGACGGAACCTATGGCTACACCTTC.

The rearrangement uses TRBV2 and TRBJ2-3; 11 nucleotides align to TRBD2. Losses at the gene ends were 6 bases for V and 1 base for J; bases not matched to a gene: 6. Germline loops: CDR1 SNHLY, CDR2 FYNNEI. CDR3 length: 16 amino acids. The CDR3 nucleotides are TGTGCCAGCAGGGCGACTAGCGGGATTGGCACAGATACGCAGTATTTT. The encoded protein is CASRATSGIGTDTQYF.

The chain couples TRBV27 to TRBJ2-7, with a possible D match to TRBD1 (6 bases). The V end lost 4 bases, the J end lost 5 bases, and 15 bases lay between the germline ends. The CDR3 consists of 14 residues. Germline values: CDR1 MNHEY, CDR2 SMNVEV (reference sequence). The CDR3 bases are TGTGCCAGCAGTTCCCCGGGACAAAGTGACGAGCAGTACTTC. It is translated as CASSSPGQSDEQYF.

The chain recombines TRBV5-1 with TRBJ2-3; D is possibly TRBD2 (6 bases). CDR3 length equals 16 residues. Trimming left V 1 base short and J 2 bases short, with 14 bases between. CDR1 is SGHRS and CDR2 is YFSETQ in the germline V gene. CDR3 coding DNA: TGCGCCAGCAGCTTGTCCGGCGCTAGCGACACAGATACGCAGTATTTT. Protein: CASSLSGASDTDTQYF.

The CDR3 protein is CASSSAAGGYTF. CDR3 nucleotides: TGTGCCAGCAGTTCCGCCGCGGGCGGCTACACCTTC. This sequence joins TRBV6-5 and TRBJ1-2; no clear D. V lost 4 bases and J lost 8, with 11 bases in between. The CDR3 runs 12 residues. The germline gives CDR1 MNHEY, CDR2 SVGAGI.

The gene calls are TRBV6-1 and TRBJ1-3; 8 positions agree with TRBD1. The length of the CDR3 is 15 residues. J lost 0 bases, V lost 5 bases, and 3 bases had no gene match. Germline V gene sequence: CDR1 MNHNS, CDR2 SASEGT. In DNA, the CDR3 is TGTGCCAGCAGTAACGGACAGGGCTCTGGAAACACCATATATTTT. It codes for CASSNGQGSGNTIYF.

This sequence joins TRBV10-1 and TRBJ1-1; 7 positions agree with TRBD1. Germline CDR1 reads WNHNN; CDR2 reads SYGVQD (reference sequence). V lost 0 bases, J lost 7 bases, and 2 bases stayed unmatched. The CDR3 runs 13 residues. The CDR3 nucleotides are TGCGCCAGCAGTGAGTCGACAGGGCTTGAAGCTTTCTTT. It translates to CASSESTGLEAFF.